This record covers a single TCR beta chain. The clone's antigen remains unknown. No clone much larger than this one lies a single base away; base qualities are absent. The meaning of the sample's treatment or condition label: live attenuated yellow fever vaccine strain. PBMCs were isolated from peripheral blood using a standard Ficoll-Paque protocol. CD4 and CD8 T-cell fractions were isolated with Dynabeads CD4 and CD8 positive selection kits. TriZol was used to extract RNA from bulk PBMCs, from CD4 and CD8 fractions, and from dextramer-positive and dextramer-negative fractions. This entry is derived from a study of T cells after yellow fever vaccination (dated by TCRdb to about 2019). In terms of the full investigation: Libraries from fractions with low cell numbers were prepared with the SMART-Seq v4 Ultra Low Input RNA kit. Bulk PBMC replicates and cell subsets were isolated from blood drawn at multiple timepoints before and after both primary and secondary immunization. Two healthy male donors made up the cohort, one aged 18 to 29 years and the other aged 30 to 39 years. Bulk TCR alpha and beta repertoires were sequenced longitudinally to track T-cell clones before and after primary and booster YFV17D yellow fever vaccination.

Germline trimming: 5 bases from V, 6 bases from J; junction bases outside gene matches: 7. Reading from cysteine to phenylalanine, the CDR3 counts 14 amino acids. The only DNA kept is the CDR3, 42 bases in frame from the first base. What the authors observed across the whole study: The study included only two donors, which limits how far the findings can be generalized. Computational filtering was required because FACS-sorted repertoires could contain abundant contaminating clonotypes from the bulk population. After the booster, most clones that had expanded after primary vaccination were detected again (approximately 96% of CD4 and around nine tenths of CD8), suggesting broad maintenance of memory. A small share of clonotypes occurred in both CD4 and CD8 compartments, likely arising from convergent recombination. The secondary T-cell response was found to be weaker but faster than the primary response, with a peak reached on day 5 rather than on day 15.

The run used an Illumina NovaSeq 6000. TCR cDNA was synthesized by 5'RACE template switching, through which a universal primer site and unique molecular identifiers were introduced. Priming of cDNA synthesis was performed from both the TCR alpha and TCR beta constant segments. Library amplification used two PCR steps, and the second PCR step added sample barcodes and sequencing adapters. Sequencing of the libraries was done on either Illumina HiSeq 2500 (2x100 bp) or NovaSeq (2x150 bp). In the authors' own workflow: MIGEC was used to demultiplex reads and collapse the reads into UMI consensus sequences, and MiXCR was used for V(D)J alignment. Using edgeR on replicate PBMC samples, clonotypes were called vaccine-responding if FDR was below 0.01 and the log2 fold change was above 5 up to day 15. CD4 or CD8 identity was assigned to each bulk clonotype according to whether the clonotype was present at higher abundance in the sequenced CD4 repertoire or the sequenced CD8 repertoire. TCRdb passed the public sequencing reads through fastp at Q25 and MiXCR, retaining productive beta sequences. Each entry merges the rows of one CDR3 protein and shows their most common DNA and genes. The V and J calls shown here were made by TCRdb, not taken from the authors' results. This sample comprises some 290,000 distinct CDR3 sequences, about 10% of them detected only once. The ten most abundant clones make up approximately 3.3% of the sample.

The receptor chain draws on TRBV12-3 or TRBV12-4 and TRBJ1-5, with 7 bases matching TRBD1. The sequence derives from a young man who received the YFV17D yellow fever vaccine. Specimen: CD4+ T cells sorted from PBMCs, collected 45 days after the yellow fever booster vaccination. The DNA sequence follows: TGTGCCAGCAGTACACAGGGGACTTTTCAGCCCCAGCATTTT. Its translation reads: CASSTQGTFQPQHF.